This TCR beta chain derives from a study of human thymus T cells. The CDR3 has 15 residues. V lost 0 bases and J lost 5; bases outside the gene matches: 4. Per germline, CDR1 SGHDT and CDR2 YYEEEE. Having corrective surgery for congenital heart defects, healthy Finnish infants were the ones who donated. Genomic DNA was extracted from every available blood leukocyte. General observations from the study: V and J gene usage appeared biased in thymic and blood repertoires.

This clone was seen once. The antigen is unknown. The repertoire was sequenced with immunoSEQ multiplex PCR; TCRdb's copy has only in-frame clones and lacks some. The table shows about 60,000 clones, with approximately 93% occurring only once. V is TRBV5-6 and J is TRBJ2-2; 7 positions match TRBD1. The receptor comes from a boy in the first two years of life with a congenital heart defect but otherwise immunologically healthy. Sequenced input: blood. The CDR3 region is CASSLAGGRTGELFF. The DNA for the CDR3 is TGTGCCAGCAGCTTGGCAGGGGGACGAACCGGGGAGCTGTTTTTT.